The present TCR beta chain was sequenced within a study of chemoradiotherapy in HPV16-positive cancers. Of note for this clone: Antigen unknown. A junction boundary mismatches the germline segment, possibly from a read error.

This CDR3 is built from 16 residues. Germline lookup yields CDR1 SGHTA and CDR2 FQGTGA. Generated by immunoSEQ multiplex PCR, the TCRdb table keeps only in-frame clones and is missing some. Of some 6,000 clones in the sample, around 87% were seen once. Samples were taken several times over chemoradiotherapy. Study-level results: During treatment, candidate HPV-specific clones and E7-related motifs expanded in tumor. The functional HPV-specific definition rests on just a couple of HPV16-positive patients. For HPV16-positive patients, expanding HPV-responsive T cells associated with longer recurrence-free survival.

Sequenced here: tumor tissue, sampled from a patient who underwent chemoradiotherapy. This clonotype was sampled from a human donor with HPV-associated anogenital cancer. The gene calls are TRBV7-3 and TRBJ2-2, with D tentatively TRBD2 (5 bases). This chain's CDR3 is CASSLTGSTLHRGAVF. CDR3 sequence (DNA): TGTGCCAGCAGCTTAACTGGCTCGACCCTCCACCGGGGAGCTGTTTTT.